The T cell receptor (beta chain) described here comes from a study of T cells in Graves' hyperthyroidism and ophthalmopathy. Study information: Before treatment of any kind, peripheral blood was taken at initial diagnosis.

Authors of the study amplified TCR beta CDR3 regions from RNA transcripts. TCR CDR3 underwent first-round RT-PCR with the HTBI primer set. One entry per CDR3 protein, called by TCRdb with MiXCR from the multiplex PCR reads. The sample lists about 590,000 distinct CDR3 sequences, approximately 15% occurring once. This CDR3 has 15 amino acids. Germline V lookup: CDR1 SGHTA, CDR2 FQGNSA. V was cut by 5 bases and J by 2 bases, with 15 bases left in between. This clonotype came up many times. An absence of ophthalmopathy progression within 18 months meant stable Graves' hyperthyroidism. Hyperthyroidism had been newly diagnosed in patients aged 18 to 65, and its duration was under 2 months. Uncontrolled infection, other autoimmune disease, pregnancy or lactation disqualified patients from enrolment.

The source of this sequence is a young woman with Graves' hyperthyroidism. Specimen: blood. The chain joins TRBV7-2 to TRBJ1-2; no clear D. The DNA for the CDR3 is TGTGCCAGCAGCCCGCATGCGCATGGAAACTATGGCTACACCTTC. Residues: CASSPHAHGNYGYTF.